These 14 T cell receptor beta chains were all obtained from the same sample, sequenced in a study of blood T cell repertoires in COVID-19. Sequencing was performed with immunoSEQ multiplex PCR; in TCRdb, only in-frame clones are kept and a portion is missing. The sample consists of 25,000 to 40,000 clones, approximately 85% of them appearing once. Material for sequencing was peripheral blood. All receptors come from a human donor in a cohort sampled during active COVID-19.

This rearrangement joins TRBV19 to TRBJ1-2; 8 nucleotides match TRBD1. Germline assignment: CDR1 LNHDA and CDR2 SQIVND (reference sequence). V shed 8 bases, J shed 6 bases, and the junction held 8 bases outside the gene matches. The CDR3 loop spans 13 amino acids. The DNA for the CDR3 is TGTGCCAGTCTTCCCCAGGGGGCTGATGGCTACACCTTC. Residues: CASLPQGADGYTF.

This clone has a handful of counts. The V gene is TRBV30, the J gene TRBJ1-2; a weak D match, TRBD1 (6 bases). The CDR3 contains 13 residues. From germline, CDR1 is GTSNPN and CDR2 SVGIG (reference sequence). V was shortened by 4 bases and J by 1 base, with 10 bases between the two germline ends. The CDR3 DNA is TGTGCCTGGACACAGGGATATAACTATGGCTACACCTTC. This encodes CAWTQGYNYGYTF.

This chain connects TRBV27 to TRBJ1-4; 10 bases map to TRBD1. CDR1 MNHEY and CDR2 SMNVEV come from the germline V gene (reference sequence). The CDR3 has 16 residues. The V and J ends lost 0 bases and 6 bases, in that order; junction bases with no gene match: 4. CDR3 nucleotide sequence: TGTGCCAGCAGTTTATCGTGGGACAGGGGCTATGAAAAACTGTTTTTT. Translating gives CASSLSWDRGYEKLFF.

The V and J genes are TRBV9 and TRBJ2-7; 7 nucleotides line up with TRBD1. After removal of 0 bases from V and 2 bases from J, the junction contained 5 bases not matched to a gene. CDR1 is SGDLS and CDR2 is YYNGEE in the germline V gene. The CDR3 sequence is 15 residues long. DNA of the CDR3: TGTGCCAGCAGCGTAGCATCGGGACAGACCTACGAGCAGTACTTC. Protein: CASSVASGQTYEQYF.

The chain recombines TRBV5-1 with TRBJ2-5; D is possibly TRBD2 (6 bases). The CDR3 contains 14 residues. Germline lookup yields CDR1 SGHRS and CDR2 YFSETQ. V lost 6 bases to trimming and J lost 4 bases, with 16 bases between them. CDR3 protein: CASNTGEILETQYF. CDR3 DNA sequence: TGCGCCAGCAATACGGGGGAAATCCTAGAGACCCAGTACTTC.

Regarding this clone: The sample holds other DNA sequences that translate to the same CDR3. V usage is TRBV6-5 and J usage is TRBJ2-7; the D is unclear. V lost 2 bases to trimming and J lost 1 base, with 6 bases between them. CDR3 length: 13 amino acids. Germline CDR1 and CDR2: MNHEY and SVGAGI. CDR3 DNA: TGTGCCAGCAGTTACGACTCTTCCTACGAGCAGTACTTC. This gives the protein CASSYDSSYEQYF.

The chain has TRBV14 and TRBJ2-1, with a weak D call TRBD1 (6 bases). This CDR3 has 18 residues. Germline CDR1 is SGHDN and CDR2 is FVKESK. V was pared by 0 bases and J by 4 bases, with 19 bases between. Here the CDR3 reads CASSQDRSGPGVYNEQFF. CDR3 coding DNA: TGTGCCAGCAGCCAAGATAGGTCGGGCCCAGGGGTATACAATGAGCAGTTCTTC.

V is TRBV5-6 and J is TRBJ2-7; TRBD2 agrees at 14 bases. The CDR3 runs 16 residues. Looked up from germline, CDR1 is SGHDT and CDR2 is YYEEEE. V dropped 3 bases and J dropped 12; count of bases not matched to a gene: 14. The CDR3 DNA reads TGTGCCAGCAGCTACGGGACTAGCGGGAGATTCGGGGAGTTGTACTTC. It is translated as CASSYGTSGRFGELYF.

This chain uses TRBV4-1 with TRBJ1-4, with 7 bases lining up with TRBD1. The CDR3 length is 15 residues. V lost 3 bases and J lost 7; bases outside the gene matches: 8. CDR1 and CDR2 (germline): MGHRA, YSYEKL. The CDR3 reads CASSHQGGGFEKLFF. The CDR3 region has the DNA TGCGCCAGCAGCCACCAGGGGGGCGGGTTTGAAAAACTGTTTTTT.

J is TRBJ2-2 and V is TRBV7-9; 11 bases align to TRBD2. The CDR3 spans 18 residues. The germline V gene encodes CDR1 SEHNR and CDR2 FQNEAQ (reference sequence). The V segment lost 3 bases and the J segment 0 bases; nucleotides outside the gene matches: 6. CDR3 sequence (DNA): TGTGCCAGCAGCTTGGGGACTAGCGGCTATGCGAACACCGGGGAGCTGTTTTTT. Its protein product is CASSLGTSGYANTGELFF.

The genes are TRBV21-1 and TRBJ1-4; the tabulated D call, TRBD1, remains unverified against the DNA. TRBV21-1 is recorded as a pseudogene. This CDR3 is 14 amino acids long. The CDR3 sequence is CATFPDRGLEKLFF. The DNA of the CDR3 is TGTGCCACCTTCCCGGACAGGGGGCTCGAAAAACTGTTTTTT.

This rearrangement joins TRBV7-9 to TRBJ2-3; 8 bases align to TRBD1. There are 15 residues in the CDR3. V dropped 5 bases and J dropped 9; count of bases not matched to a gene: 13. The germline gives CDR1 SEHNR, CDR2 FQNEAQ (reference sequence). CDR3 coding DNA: TGTGCCAGCAGCCCCGGGACAGGAACTTTAGGGACGCAGTATTTT. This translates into CASSPGTGTLGTQYF. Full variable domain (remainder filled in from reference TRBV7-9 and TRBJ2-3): DTGVSQNPRHKITKRGQNVTFRCDPISEHNRLYWYRQTLGQGPEFLTYFQNEAQLEKSRLLSDRFSAERPKGSFSTLEIQRTEQGDSAMYLCASSPGTGTLGTQYFGPGTRLTVL.

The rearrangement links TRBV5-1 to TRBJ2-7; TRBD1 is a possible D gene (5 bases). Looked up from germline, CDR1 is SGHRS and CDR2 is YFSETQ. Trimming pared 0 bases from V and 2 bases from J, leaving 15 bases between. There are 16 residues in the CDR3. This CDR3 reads CASSLADSAHPYEQYF. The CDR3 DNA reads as TGCGCCAGCAGCTTGGCCGACAGCGCACACCCCTACGAGCAGTACTTC.

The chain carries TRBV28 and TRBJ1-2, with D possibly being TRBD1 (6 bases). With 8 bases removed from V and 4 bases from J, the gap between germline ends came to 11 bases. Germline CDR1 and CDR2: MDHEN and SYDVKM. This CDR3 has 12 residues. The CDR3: CASEGVVYGYTF. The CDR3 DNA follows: TGTGCCAGCGAGGGGGTTGTCTATGGCTACACCTTC.